This TCR beta chain comes out of a study of radiation and T cells in renal cell carcinoma. Sequenced by immunoSEQ multiplex PCR; TCRdb stores in-frame clones only, minus some. The sample lists approximately 150,000 clones, around 90% occurring once. Specified time point: baseline pretreatment blood. Treatment here: 15 Gy SBRT to primary tumor, nephrectomy 4 weeks later. After SBRT, blood was collected at 2 and 4 weeks, plus baseline. The tumor was a clear cell renal cell carcinoma. V gave up 1 base and J gave up 13 bases, with 17 bases separating them. The CDR3 spans 14 residues. Germline V CDR1 and CDR2: SGHDT, YYEEEE.

The receptor comes from a woman between 65 and 79 years old with renal cell carcinoma. Here the sequenced sample was blood, taken from a patient whose treatment included radiotherapy and nephrectomy. V and J are TRBV5-6 and TRBJ1-4; possibly TRBD1 for D (6 bases). The CDR3 DNA is TGTGCCAGCAGCTTGAAACAGGGAGAAGGTGGACTGTTTTTT. Translation: CASSLKQGEGGLFF.